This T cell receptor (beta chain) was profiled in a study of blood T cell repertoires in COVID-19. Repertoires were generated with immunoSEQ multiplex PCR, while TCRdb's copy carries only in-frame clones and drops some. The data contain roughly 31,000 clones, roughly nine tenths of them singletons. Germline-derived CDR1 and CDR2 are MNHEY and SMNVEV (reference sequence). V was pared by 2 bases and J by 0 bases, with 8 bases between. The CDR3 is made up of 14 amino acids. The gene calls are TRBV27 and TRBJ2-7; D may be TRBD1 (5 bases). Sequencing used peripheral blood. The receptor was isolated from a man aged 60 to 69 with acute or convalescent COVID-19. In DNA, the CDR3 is TGTGCCAGCAGTTTAGCGACAGCCTCCTACGAGCAGTACTTC. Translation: CASSLATASYEQYF.